The entry below gives a single T cell receptor beta chain sequence along with its context. The entry originates in a study of blood T cell repertoires in COVID-19. Profiled with immunoSEQ multiplex PCR; TCRdb holds only in-frame clones, not every one. The sample has around 220,000 clones, 90% seen once; the top ten hold about 15%. Trimming took off 3 bases at V and 8 bases at J, with 7 bases between the two ends. This CDR3 spans 11 amino acids. Per the germline V gene, CDR1 is KGHSH and CDR2 is LQKENI. The material sequenced was PBMCs or T cells enriched from blood (not recorded which). This sequence originates from a man aged 25-40 years who had been exposed to COVID-19. The V and J genes are TRBV18 and TRBJ1-1, with a tentative D call TRBD1 (5 bases). The CDR3 sequence: CASSPEGEAFF. CDR3 in DNA: TGTGCCAGCTCACCGGAGGGGGAAGCTTTCTTT.